This T cell receptor beta chain was recovered during a study of cytomegalovirus exposure and HLA in healthy donors. The PCR employed 60 Vbeta primers together with 13 Jbeta primers. Under the authors' procedure: Later reanalysis found roughly 80 million unique TCR beta chains, roughly 10 million of them shared. Profiled with immunoSEQ multiplex PCR; TCRdb holds only in-frame clones, not every one. D and trimming were read from the DNA, whereas the V and J calls and clone size are those reported in that table. The sample consists of roughly 150,000 clones, around 72% of them appearing once. Trimming at V came to 3 bases and at J to 7 bases, leaving 4 bases not matched to a gene. This CDR3 comprises 13 residues. Germline lookup yields CDR1 SGHTA and CDR2 FQGNSA.

Sequencing input: PBMCs. The rearrangement uses TRBV7-2 and TRBJ2-7, with 9 bases identical to TRBD2. This sequence originates from a female donor in good health and CMV-seronegative. The CDR3 loop is CASSFSGGYEQYF. CDR3 bases: TGTGCCAGCAGCTTTAGCGGGGGTTATGAGCAGTACTTC.